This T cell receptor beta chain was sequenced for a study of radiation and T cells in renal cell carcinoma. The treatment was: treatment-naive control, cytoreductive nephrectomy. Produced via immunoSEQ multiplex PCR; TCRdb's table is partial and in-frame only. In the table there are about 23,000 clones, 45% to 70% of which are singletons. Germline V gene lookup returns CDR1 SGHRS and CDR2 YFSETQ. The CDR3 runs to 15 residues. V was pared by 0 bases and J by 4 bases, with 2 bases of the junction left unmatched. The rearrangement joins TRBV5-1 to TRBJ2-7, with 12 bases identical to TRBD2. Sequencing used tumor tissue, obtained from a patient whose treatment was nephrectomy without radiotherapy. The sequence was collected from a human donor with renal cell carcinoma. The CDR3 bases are TGCGCCAGCAGCTTGGATGGGACTAGCGGGTACGAGCAGTACTTC. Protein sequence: CASSLDGTSGYEQYF.